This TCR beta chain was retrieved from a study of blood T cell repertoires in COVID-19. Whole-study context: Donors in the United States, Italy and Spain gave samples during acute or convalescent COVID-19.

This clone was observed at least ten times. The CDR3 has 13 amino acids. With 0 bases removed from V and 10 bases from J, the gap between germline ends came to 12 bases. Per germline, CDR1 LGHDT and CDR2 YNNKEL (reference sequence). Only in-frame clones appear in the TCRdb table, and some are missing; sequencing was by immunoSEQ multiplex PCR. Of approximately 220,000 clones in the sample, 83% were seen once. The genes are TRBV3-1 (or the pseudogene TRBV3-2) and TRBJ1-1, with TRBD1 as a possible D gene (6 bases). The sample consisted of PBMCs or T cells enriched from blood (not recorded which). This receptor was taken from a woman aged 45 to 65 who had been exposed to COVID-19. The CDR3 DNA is TGTGCCAGCAGCCAAGATCTGACCAGGGGAGCTTTCTTT. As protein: CASSQDLTRGAFF.